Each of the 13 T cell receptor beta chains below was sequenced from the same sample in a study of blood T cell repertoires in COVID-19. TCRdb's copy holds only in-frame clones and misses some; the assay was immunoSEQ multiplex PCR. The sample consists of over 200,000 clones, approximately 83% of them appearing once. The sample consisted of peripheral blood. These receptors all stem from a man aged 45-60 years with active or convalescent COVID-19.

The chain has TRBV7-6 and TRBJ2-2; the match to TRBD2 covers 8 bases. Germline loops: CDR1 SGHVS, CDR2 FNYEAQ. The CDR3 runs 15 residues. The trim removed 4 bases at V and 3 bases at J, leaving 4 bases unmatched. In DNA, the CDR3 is TGTGCCAGCAGCTCAGCGGGGGCCCACACCGGGGAGCTGTTTTTT. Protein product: CASSSAGAHTGELFF.

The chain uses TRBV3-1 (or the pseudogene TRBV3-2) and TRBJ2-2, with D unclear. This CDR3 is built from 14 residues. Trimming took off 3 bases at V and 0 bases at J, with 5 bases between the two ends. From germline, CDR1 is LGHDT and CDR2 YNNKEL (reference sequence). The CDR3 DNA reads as TGTGCCAGCAGCCAGGCAGCGAACACCGGGGAGCTGTTTTTT. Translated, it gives CASSQAANTGELFF.

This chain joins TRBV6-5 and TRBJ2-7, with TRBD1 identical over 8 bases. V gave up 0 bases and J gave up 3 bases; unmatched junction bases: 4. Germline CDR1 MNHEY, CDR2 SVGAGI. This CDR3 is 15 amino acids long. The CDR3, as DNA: TGTGCCAGCAGTTACTCCCGGGACAGGAGCTACGAGCAGTACTTC. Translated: CASSYSRDRSYEQYF.

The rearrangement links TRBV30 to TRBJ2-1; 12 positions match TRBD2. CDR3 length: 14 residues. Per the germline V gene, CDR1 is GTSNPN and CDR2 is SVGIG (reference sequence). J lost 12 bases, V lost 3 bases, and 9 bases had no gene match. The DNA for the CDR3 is TGTGCCTGGAGCCCGGGACTAGCGGGTTCGGTGCAGTTCTTC. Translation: CAWSPGLAGSVQFF.

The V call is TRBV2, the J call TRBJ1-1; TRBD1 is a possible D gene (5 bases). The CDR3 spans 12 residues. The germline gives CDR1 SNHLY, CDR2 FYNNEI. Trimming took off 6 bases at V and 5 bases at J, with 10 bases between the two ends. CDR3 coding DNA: TGTGCCAGCAGAGGGGATGAGACTGAAGCTTTCTTT. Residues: CASRGDETEAFF. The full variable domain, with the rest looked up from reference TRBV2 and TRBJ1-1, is EPEVTQTPSHQVTQMGQEVILRCVPISNHLYFYWYRQILGQKVEFLVSFYNNEISEKSEIFDDQFSVERPDGSNFTLKIRSTKLEDSAMYFCASRGDETEAFFGQGTRLTVV.

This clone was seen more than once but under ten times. The CDR3 DNA reads as TGTGCCAGCAAGACAGGGGCTAACTATGGCTACACCTTC. Amino acid sequence: CASKTGANYGYTF. The chain couples TRBV27 to TRBJ1-2; 8 bases line up with TRBD1. Germline assignment: CDR1 MNHEY and CDR2 SMNVEV (reference sequence). The CDR3 sequence is 13 residues long. V trimming: 7 bases; J trimming: 0 bases; junction bases outside the gene matches: 1.

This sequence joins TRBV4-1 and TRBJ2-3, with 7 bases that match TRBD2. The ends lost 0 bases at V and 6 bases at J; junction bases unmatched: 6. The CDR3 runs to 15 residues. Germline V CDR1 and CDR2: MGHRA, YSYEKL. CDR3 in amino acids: CASSQERTSGDTQYF. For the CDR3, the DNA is TGCGCCAGCAGCCAAGAAAGGACTAGTGGCGATACGCAGTATTTT.

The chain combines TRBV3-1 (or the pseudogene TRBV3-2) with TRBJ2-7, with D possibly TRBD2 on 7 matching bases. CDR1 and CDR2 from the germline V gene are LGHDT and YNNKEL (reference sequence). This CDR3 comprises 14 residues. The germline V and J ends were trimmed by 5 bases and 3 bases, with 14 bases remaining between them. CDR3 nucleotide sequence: TGTGCCAGCAGCGTCGCGGGGGCGATCTACGAGCAGTACTTC. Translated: CASSVAGAIYEQYF.

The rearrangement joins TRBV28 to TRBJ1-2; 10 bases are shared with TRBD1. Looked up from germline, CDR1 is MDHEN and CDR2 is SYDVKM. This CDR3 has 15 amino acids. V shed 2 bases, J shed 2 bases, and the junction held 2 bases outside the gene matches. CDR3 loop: CASSLMGQGNYGYTF. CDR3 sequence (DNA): TGTGCCAGCAGTTTAATGGGACAGGGGAACTATGGCTACACCTTC.

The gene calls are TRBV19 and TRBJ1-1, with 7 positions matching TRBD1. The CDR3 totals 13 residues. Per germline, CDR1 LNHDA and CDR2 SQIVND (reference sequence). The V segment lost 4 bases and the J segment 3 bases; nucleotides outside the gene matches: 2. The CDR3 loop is CASSNTGDTEAFF. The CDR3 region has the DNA TGTGCCAGTAGTAATACAGGGGACACTGAAGCTTTCTTT.

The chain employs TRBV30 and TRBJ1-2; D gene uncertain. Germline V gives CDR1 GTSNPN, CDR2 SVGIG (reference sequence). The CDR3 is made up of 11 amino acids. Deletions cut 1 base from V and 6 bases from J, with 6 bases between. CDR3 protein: CAWSAVHGYTF. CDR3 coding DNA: TGTGCCTGGAGTGCAGTACATGGCTACACCTTC.

CDR3 amino acids: CASSEWAPVGNTIYF. DNA of the CDR3: TGTGCCAGCAGTGAATGGGCCCCGGTCGGAAACACCATATATTTT. This chain joins TRBV6-1 and TRBJ1-3; D is undetermined. Germline assignment: CDR1 MNHNS and CDR2 SASEGT. This CDR3 contains 15 residues. V was cut by 2 bases and J by 4 bases, with 12 bases left in between.

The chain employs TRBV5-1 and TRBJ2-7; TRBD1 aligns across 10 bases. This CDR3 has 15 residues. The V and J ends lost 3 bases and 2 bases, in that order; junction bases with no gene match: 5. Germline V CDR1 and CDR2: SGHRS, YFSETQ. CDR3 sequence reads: CASSWGQGSAYEQYF. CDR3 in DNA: TGCGCCAGCAGCTGGGGACAGGGGTCAGCCTACGAGCAGTACTTC.